This TCR beta chain derives from a study of T-cell reconstitution after alpha-beta-depleted transplantation in children. The authors prepared the TCRbeta library with unique molecular identifiers. Via MiXCR, TCRdb re-called the PCR reads, giving one row per CDR3 protein. The repertoire holds about 980,000 distinct CDR3 sequences, about 29% seen once, with 28% in the top ten. Trimming stripped 8 bases from V and 1 base from J, with 14 bases between. This CDR3 spans 14 amino acids. Germline CDR1 is LGHDT and CDR2 is YNNKEL (reference sequence). This clonotype was counted only a few times. The sequence was obtained from a boy younger than two who had a stem cell transplant for SCID, so the T cells may come from the graft donor. This specimen consisted of PBMCs, mostly from graft donor cells, obtained 360 days after TCRalphabeta/CD19-depleted stem cell transplant. The chain combines TRBV3-1 with TRBJ2-5, with a weak D call TRBD1 (5 bases). The CDR3 sequence: CASFRARVQETQYF. CDR3 coding DNA: TGTGCCAGCTTCAGGGCTCGAGTCCAAGAGACCCAGTACTTC.